This TCR beta chain is drawn from a study of OX40 agonist ivuxolimab in advanced cancers. As for this clone: What it binds is unknown.

Assay used: immunoSEQ multiplex PCR; TCRdb lists only in-frame clones, some missing. The sample has roughly 60,000 clones, roughly 85% seen once. Germline V gene data show CDR1 as SGHTA and CDR2 as FQGNSA. The CDR3 contains 19 residues. V shed 4 bases and J shed 0 bases, with 23 bases lying between them. Findings and limits, study-wide: The authors did not determine the antigen specificity of the expanded peripheral T cells. Dosing at 0.1 to 3.0 mg/kg was accompanied by clonal expansion of CD4+ and CD8+ blood T cells by week 6.

This receptor was identified in an adult with an advanced solid tumor such as melanoma, head and neck, liver or kidney cancer. Sequenced material: CD4+ or CD8+ T cells sorted from blood, taken in a trial of the OX40 agonist ivuxolimab. The J gene is TRBJ2-3, the V gene TRBV7-2, with D possibly matching TRBD1 (10 bases). The CDR3 nucleotides are TGTGCCAGCAGCTCACGACAGGGGGCTAGCGGGGCAAGCACAGATACGCAGTATTTT. It translates to CASSSRQGASGASTDTQYF.